This is a list of T cell receptor beta chains from one sample in a study of cytomegalovirus exposure and HLA in healthy donors. The data were produced by immunoSEQ multiplex PCR, yet TCRdb's version contains in-frame clones alone and is incomplete. The profile shows 200,000 or so clones, almost 80% of them singletons. Sequenced input: PBMCs. The receptors were sampled from a young man in good health and CMV-seronegative. CDR3s include the opening cysteine and the closing phenylalanine or tryptophan. Clone size is stated in some rows and not others, as once, few, many or a class when expanded.

j_call,clone_size,v_call,cdr3_aa
TRBJ2-1,-,TRBV6-1,CASSDDPGTVNEQFF
TRBJ1-2,-,TRBV7-2,CASSLGGSNLIDYGYTF
TRBJ2-5,-,TRBV5-6,CASSAGQGWQETQYF
TRBJ1-5,-,TRBV9,CASSADRGSNQPQHF
TRBJ2-3,-,TRBV6-1,CASSGRGQGTGAGDTQYF
TRBJ2-1,-,TRBV4-3,CASSQIGQGDNEQFF
TRBJ1-1,-,TRBV11-2,CASSLGRGSVAEAFF
TRBJ1-1,-,TRBV9,CASSLKGIPGENTEAFF
TRBJ2-7,-,TRBV5-4,CASSLTGRGGSYEQYF
TRBJ2-3,few,TRBV7-8,CAKDRESTDTQYF
TRBJ1-5,-,TRBV19,CASSVQGNGAQPQHF
TRBJ2-2,-,TRBV10-3,CAIGGLANTGELFF
TRBJ2-7,-,TRBV10-3,CAISESRLAGAEQYF
TRBJ1-1,-,TRBV19,CASSMDLTGYLGTEAFF
TRBJ2-2,-,TRBV19,CASRVTGGGELFF
TRBJ2-7,-,TRBV30,CAWRGQGEGEQYF